Listed below are T cell receptor beta chains from one sample, sequenced in a study of CD8 T cells in Susac syndrome. MiXCR, run by TCRdb on the immunoSEQ multiplex PCR reads, gives a single entry per CDR3 protein. This sample has some 400,000 distinct CDR3 sequences, with 75% to 90% found just once. The material sequenced was CD8+ T cells from PBMCs. The source is a human donor with multiple sclerosis. Each CDR3 is given with its conserved first and last residue. Each record gives: clone size, J gene, V gene, D gene, CDR3 DNA, CDR3 protein. D genes are given only for firm matches. Rows give clone size only sometimes, using once, few, many, or a class for an expanded clone.

>NA|TRBJ2-7|TRBV25-1|NA
TGTGCCAGCAGTTCCACGAATACGCAGTACTTC
CASSSTNTQYF
>NA|TRBJ2-1|TRBV29-1|NA
TGCAGCGTTGAAAGGGCAGCAAATGAGCAGTTCTTC
CSVERAANEQFF
>NA|TRBJ2-7|TRBV27|NA
TGTGCCAGCAGTTTCGGGATCCGCTCCTACGAGCAGTACTTC
CASSFGIRSYEQYF
>few|TRBJ2-7|TRBV6-1|NA
TGTGCCAGCAGTGTGTCCCAGTACTTC
CASSVSQYF
>NA|TRBJ1-1|TRBV12-3/TRBV12-4|NA
TGTGCCAGCAGTTCAATCGGACCGGGCCCAAACACTGAAGCTTTCTTT
CASSSIGPGPNTEAFF
>NA|TRBJ1-1|TRBV19|NA
TGTGCCAGTAGTACACAGGGCGACACTGAAGCTTTCTTT
CASSTQGDTEAFF
>NA|TRBJ2-7|TRBV3-1|NA
TGTGCCAGCAGCCAAGAATTGAGCTCCTACGAGCAGTACTTC
CASSQELSSYEQYF
>NA|TRBJ1-1|TRBV5-1|NA
TGCGCCAGCATGGCAGCCCCGGAGGGCACTGAAGCTTTCTTT
CASMAAPEGTEAFF
>NA|TRBJ2-1|TRBV4-1|NA
TGCGCCAGCAGCCAAGAGGCCAATGAGCAGTTCTTC
CASSQEANEQFF
>once|TRBJ2-1|TRBV6-2/TRBV6-3|TRBD2
TGTGCCAGCACCATCACCGGGACTACCTACAATGAGCAGTTCTTC
CASTITGTTYNEQFF
>NA|TRBJ2-7|TRBV20-1|NA
TGCAGTGCTAGAGATCCCCAGGGGAACGAGCAGTACTTC
CSARDPQGNEQYF
>NA|TRBJ2-7|TRBV12-3/TRBV12-4|NA
TGTGCCAGCGGAAGACAACTGCTTTGGGAGCAGTACTTC
CASGRQLLWEQYF
>few|TRBJ2-2|TRBV19|NA
TGTGCCAGTAGTAGGGGCCCGAACACCGGGGAGCTGTTTTTT
CASSRGPNTGELFF
>NA|TRBJ2-1|TRBV4-2|NA
TGTGCCAGCAGCCAATCGGCACTGAGTTACAATGAGCAGTTCTTC
CASSQSALSYNEQFF
>NA|TRBJ2-7|TRBV28|TRBD1
TGTGCCAGCAATTACAGGGGGCTGTACGAGCAGTACTTC
CASNYRGLYEQYF
>once|TRBJ2-3|TRBV20-1|NA
TGCAGTGCTGTGCACGGTCTCCGATCCCCAGATACGCAGTATTTT
CSAVHGLRSPDTQYF
>once|TRBJ2-4|TRBV27|TRBD2
TGTGCCACACGACTAGCGGGAGACAGCATTCAGTACTTC
CATRLAGDSIQYF
>NA|TRBJ2-7|TRBV27|NA
TGTGCCAGCACCTTTATTGGCAGTCCCTCCTACGAGCAGTACTTC
CASTFIGSPSYEQYF
>few|TRBJ2-6|TRBV27|NA
TGTGCCAGCAGCTTAAGCTCTGGGGCCAACGTCCTGACTTTC
CASSLSSGANVLTF
>NA|TRBJ2-2|TRBV12-5|NA
TGTGCTAGTGGTTTGGGGCGCGACTTCACCGGGGAGCTGTTTTTT
CASGLGRDFTGELFF
>NA|TRBJ2-1|TRBV19|NA
TGTGCCAGTAGTCCAACCCTCACCTACAATGAGCAGTTCTTC
CASSPTLTYNEQFF
>NA|TRBJ2-7|TRBV29-1|TRBD2
TGCAGCGCTCGCGGGGGGGGCATCATACGCGACGAGCAGTACTTC
CSARGGGIIRDEQYF
>NA|TRBJ2-7|TRBV10-3|NA
TGTGCCATCAGCCTGTCAGGCGGCTCCTACGAGCAGTACTTC
CAISLSGGSYEQYF
>NA|TRBJ2-7|TRBV20-1|TRBD2
TGCAGTGCTTTGGGCGGGAGCTCCTACGAGCAGTACTTC
CSALGGSSYEQYF
>NA|TRBJ1-2|TRBV24-1|NA
TGTGCCACCAGTGATTTGGAGGGCGGCTACACCTTC
CATSDLEGGYTF
>NA|TRBJ2-7|TRBV29-1|TRBD2
TGCAGCGTTGGAGCGGGAGTCTCCTACGAGCAGTACTTC
CSVGAGVSYEQYF
>NA|TRBJ1-2|TRBV4-1|NA
TGCGCCAGCAGCCAAGAGCGTGGGGCAAGTGGCTACACCTTC
CASSQERGASGYTF
>NA|TRBJ1-1|TRBV27|TRBD1
TGTGCCAGCAGTCCGAGGGGGCGTGATGACACTGAAGCTTTCTTT
CASSPRGRDDTEAFF
>few|TRBJ1-1|TRBV11-2|TRBD1
TGTGCCAGCAGCTTAGCCCCGGGACAGATGAACACTGAAGCTTTCTTT
CASSLAPGQMNTEAFF
>NA|TRBJ1-2|TRBV7-2|NA
TGTGCCAGCAGCTTAGTTGAGCTTCTCTACTATGGCTACACCTTC
CASSLVELLYYGYTF
>NA|TRBJ2-1|TRBV5-6|NA
TGTGCCAGCAGCTTGGGGGCTCGTCTTCTGGGCTTC
CASSLGARLLGF
>NA|TRBJ2-5|TRBV7-2|TRBD2
TGTGCCAGCAGCTCGCCGGGGGGGCTGGAGACCCAGTACTTC
CASSSPGGLETQYF
>NA|TRBJ2-7|TRBV3-1|NA
TGTGCCAGCAGCTCTAGACCAGGCGACTACGAGCAGTACTTC
CASSSRPGDYEQYF
>NA|TRBJ2-5|TRBV12-3/TRBV12-4|NA
TGTGCCAGCAGTGGAGGGAATACAGAGACCCAGTACTTC
CASSGGNTETQYF
>NA|TRBJ2-3|TRBV5-1|NA
TGCGCCAGCAGCTTATGGCAGGGCACAGATACGCAGTATTTT
CASSLWQGTDTQYF
>NA|TRBJ1-1|TRBV30|NA
TGTGCCTGGAGTGTACTTGGGACGACTGAAGCTTTCTTT
CAWSVLGTTEAFF
>once|TRBJ2-7|TRBV27|NA
TGTGCCAGCAGTTTATCGATCCGGCTTTACGAGCAGTACTTC
CASSLSIRLYEQYF
>NA|TRBJ2-7|TRBV27|TRBD2
TGTGCCAGCAGGATGCGGGAGGCCATATATTACGAGCAGTACTTC
CASRMREAIYYEQYF
>few|TRBJ1-1|TRBV28|NA
TGTGCCAGCAGTCCAGCCCGCGGTGGAAACACTGAAGCTTTCTTT
CASSPARGGNTEAFF
>NA|TRBJ2-7|TRBV15|NA
TGTGCCACCAGCAGAGAGGACGCGGGGCCCTACGAGCAGTACTTC
CATSREDAGPYEQYF
>NA|TRBJ2-3|TRBV7-6|TRBD1
TGTGCCAGCAGCCTCAGTGGGGGACAGTTGTATCCAGATACGCAGTATTTT
CASSLSGGQLYPDTQYF
>NA|TRBJ1-4|TRBV6-5|NA
TGTGCCAGCAGTTACTGGCAAGGGAGGGTTGGTGAAAAACTGTTTTTT
CASSYWQGRVGEKLFF
>NA|TRBJ2-7|TRBV20-1|NA
TGCAGTGCTAGAGATGGGGTAGGAGACAGCTCCTACGAGCAGTACTTC
CSARDGVGDSSYEQYF
>NA|TRBJ1-1|TRBV4-1|NA
TGCGCCAGCAGCCAGGACCAGGGCGCGGGCACTGAAGCTTTCTTT
CASSQDQGAGTEAFF
>NA|TRBJ1-2|TRBV3-1|NA
TGTGCCAGCAGCCCCTCTGAGGTGGGCTACACCTTC
CASSPSEVGYTF
>NA|TRBJ2-1|TRBV6-1|TRBD2
TGTGCCAGCACCAGACTAGCGAGCGACAATGAGCAGTTCTTC
CASTRLASDNEQFF